This T cell receptor (beta chain) is from a study of control samples from healthy donors and cancer patients (dated by TCRdb to 2019 to 2021). Library prep was done by the immunoSEQ multiplex PCR assay. TCRdb took over this immuneACCESS table, retaining in-frame rearrangements with V and J assigned. Such tables are incomplete; in checked studies, under half of the missing clones stem from an unresolved V gene, and the remainder is unexplained. This sample holds 130,000 to 150,000 clones; roughly 93% were observed only once. The ten largest account for more than 5% of the sample. With respect to this clone: Its antigen is currently not known. No qualities accompany the bases; no much larger clone lies one base away.

Deletion took 3 bases off V and 6 bases off J, with a span of 14 bases between the germline ends. From the cysteine up to the phenylalanine, the CDR3 has a length of 14 residues. CDR3 DNA only is kept here, 42 bases in frame from base 1. Reading the germline V gene (reference sequence) gives CDR1 LNHNV and CDR2 YYDKDF. This receptor chain uses TRBV15 and TRBJ1-2; the D gene is perhaps TRBD1, on 5 matching bases. The sequenced sample was blood. This clonotype originated in a young man in good health. The CDR3 region reads CATSRRVGGDGYTF. The nucleotides are TGTGCCACCAGCAGGCGCGTGGGGGGGGATGGCTACACCTTC.